The 31 T cell receptor beta chains in this list originate from one sample, sequenced in a study of shared clonotypes between healthy human individuals. Produced via immunoSEQ multiplex PCR; TCRdb's table is partial and in-frame only. The sample shows more than 900,000 clones, roughly 74% of them seen only once. Material for sequencing was memory CD4+ T cells from PBMCs. Documented subset: CD45RA-negative fraction. The receptors originated from a man aged 18 to 29 in good health. Some clones in this sample may be carry-over from other donors' samples.

The chain joins TRBV7-2 to TRBJ2-2, with TRBD2 matching over 12 bases. Germline CDR1 reads SGHTA; CDR2 reads FQGNSA. Trimming took 3 bases from V and 5 from J; bases not matched to a gene: 1. The CDR3 has 15 amino acids. The DNA of the CDR3 is TGTGCCAGCAGCTTTACTAGCGGGAGGACCGGGGAGCTGTTTTTT. Its protein is CASSFTSGRTGELFF. The whole variable domain, remainder taken from reference TRBV7-2 and TRBJ2-2, is GAGVSQSPSNKVTEKGKDVELRCDPISGHTALYWYRQSLGQGLEFLIYFQGNSAPDKSGLPSDRFSAERTGGSVSTLTIQRTQQEDSAVYLCASSFTSGRTGELFFGEGSRLTVL.

The genes are TRBV7-2 and TRBJ2-5; maybe TRBD2 (6 bases). Trimming shortened V by 2 bases and J by 4 bases, and 20 bases separated the two germline ends. The CDR3 extends over 17 amino acids. CDR1 is SGHTA and CDR2 is FQGNSA in the germline V gene. Here the CDR3 DNA reads TGTGCCAGCAGCTTACAAATCGTGGGGGGAGGAGGAGAGACCCAGTACTTC. Translation: CASSLQIVGGGGETQYF.

This chain uses TRBV5-4 with TRBJ2-7; TRBD1 aligns across 9 bases. V dropped 3 bases and J dropped 4; count of bases not matched to a gene: 11. This CDR3 region has 16 residues. Per the germline V gene, CDR1 is SGHNT and CDR2 is YYREEE (reference sequence). CDR3 in amino acids: CASSYTSGTGSYEQYF. The CDR3 nucleotides read TGTGCCAGCAGCTACACCTCCGGGACAGGGTCGTACGAGCAGTACTTC.

In regard to this clone: Other DNA variants within this sample encode the same CDR3. The chain recombines TRBV5-1 with TRBJ2-5; possibly TRBD2 for D (5 bases). With 0 bases removed from V and 5 bases from J, the gap between germline ends came to 8 bases. The CDR3 has 13 amino acids. Per the germline V gene, CDR1 is SGHRS and CDR2 is YFSETQ. The CDR3 DNA reads TGCGCCAGCAGCTTGGTGGGCGGGGAGACCCAGTACTTC. Translating it yields CASSLVGGETQYF.

The rearrangement uses TRBV19 and TRBJ2-6; D is undetermined. There are 14 residues in the CDR3. Looked up from germline, CDR1 is LNHDA and CDR2 is SQIVND (reference sequence). V lost 4 bases and J 1 base, leaving 5 bases between the germline ends. The CDR3 region has the DNA TGTGCCAGTAGTACACAATCTGGGGCCAACGTCCTGACTTTC. It specifies CASSTQSGANVLTF. The whole variable domain, remainder taken from reference TRBV19 and TRBJ2-6, is DGGITQSPKYLFRKEGQNVTLSCEQNLNHDAMYWYRQDPGQGLRLIYYSQIVNDFQKGDIAEGYSVSREKKESFPLTVTSAQKNPTAFYLCASSTQSGANVLTFGAGSRLTVL.

This clone was picked up a small number of times. V usage is TRBV20-1 and J usage is TRBJ2-5; the D is unclear. The CDR3 loop spans 11 amino acids. The germline gives CDR1 DFQATT, CDR2 SNEGSKA (reference sequence). CDR3 coding DNA: TGCATGTTGACAAATCAAGAGACCCAGTACTTC. Residues: CMLTNQETQYF.

The chain's CDR3 is CASSPKTMQETQYF. In DNA form, the CDR3 reads TGTGCCAGCTCACCAAAAACTATGCAAGAGACCCAGTACTTC. The V and J genes are TRBV5-4 and TRBJ2-5; D call uncertain. Germline V gives CDR1 SGHNT, CDR2 YYREEE (reference sequence). CDR3 length: 14 amino acids. Trimming took 7 bases from V and 2 from J, leaving 15 bases between them.

This clone has a count of ten or more. The chain is built from TRBV6-5 and TRBJ1-4; D might be TRBD1 (6 bases). Trimming removed 2 bases from V and 8 bases from J, with 12 bases in between. CDR1 and CDR2 (germline): MNHEY, SVGAGI. This CDR3 region has 14 residues. The CDR3 region is CASSYHRDGEKLFF. The CDR3 coding sequence is TGTGCCAGCAGTTACCACAGGGATGGCGAAAAACTGTTTTTT.

The chain couples TRBV10-1 to TRBJ2-3; D is undetermined. Looked up from germline, CDR1 is WNHNN and CDR2 is SYGVQD (reference sequence). This CDR3 is 14 amino acids long. The V end was cut by 7 bases, the J end by 0 bases, with 11 bases between. The CDR3 protein is CASMGDGSTDTQYF. As DNA, the CDR3 is TGCGCCAGCATGGGTGACGGAAGCACAGATACGCAGTATTTT.

The chain couples TRBV15 to TRBJ1-2; D gene ambiguous. Per germline, CDR1 LNHNV and CDR2 YYDKDF (reference sequence). Trimming took off 0 bases at V and 7 bases at J, with 15 bases between the two ends. The length of the CDR3 is 15 residues. This CDR3 reads CATSRDRFAGSGYTF. The CDR3 DNA reads TGTGCCACCAGCAGAGATCGATTCGCAGGCAGTGGCTACACCTTC.

The chain carries TRBV9 and TRBJ2-1, with TRBD2 matching 11 bases. The CDR3 runs to 15 residues. V gave up 2 bases and J gave up 6 bases; unmatched junction bases: 4. CDR1 is SGDLS and CDR2 is YYNGEE in the germline V gene. The CDR3 reads CASSVTSGSPNEQFF. The CDR3 DNA reads TGTGCCAGCAGCGTTACTAGCGGGAGTCCCAATGAGCAGTTCTTC.

This clone came up a few times. Within the sample, other DNA sequences also encode this same CDR3. The J gene is TRBJ1-5, the V gene TRBV7-9; D is possibly TRBD1 (6 bases). The CDR3 loop spans 14 amino acids. V was cut by 5 bases and J by 2 bases, with 10 bases left in between. CDR1 and CDR2 (germline): SEHNR, FQNEAQ (reference sequence). The CDR3 DNA reads TGTGCCAGCAGCAAAGGGGGAGGCAATCAGCCCCAGCATTTT. Amino acid sequence: CASSKGGGNQPQHF.

As for this clone: Other nucleotide sequences from this sample produce the same CDR3. This chain's CDR3 is CASSFSGRAGETQYF. Here the CDR3 DNA reads TGCGCCAGCAGCTTTAGCGGGAGGGCCGGGGAGACCCAGTACTTC. The chain uses TRBV5-1 and TRBJ2-5, with 11 bases lining up with TRBD2. V lost 2 bases and J lost 5; bases outside the gene matches: 5. Germline V CDR1 and CDR2: SGHRS, YFSETQ. The CDR3 length is 15 residues.

Turning to this clone: One base away lies a much larger clone, so this may be a sequencing read error. This chain joins TRBV11-2 and TRBJ2-5; D is ambiguous. The CDR3 length is 12 residues. Germline-derived CDR1 and CDR2 are SGHAT and FQNNGV. The CDR3 here is CVSSPNGETQYF. The CDR3 DNA is TGTGTCAGCAGCCCAAACGGTGAGACCCAGTACTTC.

In regard to this clone: The same CDR3 can be traced to other DNA sequences in this sample. The V call is TRBV11-2, the J call TRBJ2-7, with 11 nucleotides matching TRBD2. The CDR3 runs to 15 residues. In germline, CDR1 is SGHAT, CDR2 FQNNGV. The V gene end was trimmed by 5 bases and the J gene end by 4 bases; junction bases not matched to a gene: 7. The CDR3 DNA is TGTGCCAGCAGCCTGGGACTAGCGGAAACTTACGAGCAGTACTTC. Amino acid sequence: CASSLGLAETYEQYF.

V is TRBV18 and J is TRBJ1-2, with 10 nucleotides matching TRBD1. This CDR3 region has 15 residues. The V gene's germline CDR1 is KGHSH and CDR2 LQKENI. The junction had 11 bases not matched to a gene; V was cut back by 5 bases and J by 8 bases. The CDR3: CASSTGRTGGRGYTF. The CDR3 coding sequence is TGTGCCAGCTCAACCGGGAGGACAGGGGGAAGAGGCTACACCTTC.

The J gene is TRBJ2-2, the V gene TRBV28; 12 bases fit TRBD1. The CDR3 runs 17 residues. CDR1 is MDHEN and CDR2 is SYDVKM in the germline V gene. The J segment lost 3 bases and the V segment lost 5 bases, leaving 7 bases of the junction unmatched. The CDR3 DNA is TGTGCCAGCAGTCTAGGGACAGGGGGCTCTGACACCGGGGAGCTGTTTTTT. Translated, it gives CASSLGTGGSDTGELFF.

A few counts support this clone. The CDR3 DNA sequence: TGTGCCAGCTCACCAAACAGGGAGAACACCATATATTTT. Encoded protein: CASSPNRENTIYF. J is TRBJ1-3 and V is TRBV18, with D possibly TRBD1 on 6 matching bases. CDR3 length: 13 amino acids. The germline gives CDR1 KGHSH, CDR2 LQKENI. V lost 2 bases and J lost 7, with 9 bases in between.

This clone was seen once. The V and J genes are TRBV5-1 and TRBJ1-2; tentatively, D is TRBD1 (6 bases). The germline V gene encodes CDR1 SGHRS and CDR2 YFSETQ. Trimming cost V 7 bases and J 2 bases, with 12 bases left between them. The CDR3 consists of 13 residues. Here the CDR3 reads CASRTDLNYGYTF. CDR3 nucleotide sequence: TGCGCCAGCCGGACAGACTTAAACTATGGCTACACCTTC.

This clone was detected a few times. This chain uses TRBV30 with TRBJ2-3, with D uncertain. CDR1 is GTSNPN, CDR2 SVGIG, per germline (reference sequence). V lost 4 bases, J lost 5 bases, and 19 bases lay in between. There are 15 residues in the CDR3. The CDR3 coding sequence is TGTGCCTGGAACGGGCTGACGGGCCGAGGAGATACGCAGTATTTT. Translation: CAWNGLTGRGDTQYF.

J is TRBJ2-3 and V is TRBV6-4; 8 bases fit TRBD2. Germline lookup yields CDR1 MRHNA and CDR2 SNTAGT. V shed 4 bases and J 3 bases; nucleotides not matched to a gene: 9. The CDR3 consists of 16 residues. CDR3 in DNA: TGTGCCAGCAGTGCTTCCGCAGCGGGAGCAACAGATACGCAGTATTTT. Its translation is CASSASAAGATDTQYF.

This sequence joins TRBV7-7 and TRBJ2-5, with 8 bases that match TRBD1. The J segment lost 4 bases and the V segment lost 6 bases, leaving 7 bases of the junction unmatched. Germline loops: CDR1 SSHAT, CDR2 FNYEAQ (reference sequence). The length of the CDR3 is 14 residues. CDR3 region: CASSLTGGGETQYF. In nucleotides, the CDR3 is TGTGCCAGCAGTTTAACAGGGGGAGGAGAGACCCAGTACTTC.

This rearrangement joins TRBV6-6 to TRBJ2-7, with D hard to call. V shed 5 bases and J shed 0 bases, with 17 bases lying between them. Looked up from germline, CDR1 is MNHNY and CDR2 is SVGAGI (reference sequence). The CDR3 loop spans 16 amino acids. The CDR3 sequence is CASSPQNRGLSYEQYF. The CDR3 DNA reads as TGTGCCAGCAGTCCCCAGAATAGAGGCCTCTCCTACGAGCAGTACTTC.

This clone has ten or more counts. The chain combines TRBV27 with TRBJ2-6; D assignment may be TRBD1 or TRBD2 (6 bases each). Germline CDR1 is MNHEY and CDR2 is SMNVEV (reference sequence). The CDR3 spans 15 residues. V was cut by 4 bases and J by 4 bases, with 11 bases left in between. CDR3 region: CASSWRGTGANVLTF. DNA of the CDR3: TGTGCCAGCAGTTGGAGGGGGACCGGGGCCAACGTCCTGACTTTC.

This clone was counted ten times or more. The chain joins TRBV7-8 to TRBJ1-4; TRBD1 agrees at 7 bases. This CDR3 spans 15 amino acids. V was clipped by 6 bases and J by 7 bases; unmatched bases: 11. Germline CDR1 SGHVS, CDR2 FQNEAQ. The CDR3 protein is CASSPRQGRPEKLFF. CDR3 bases: TGTGCCAGCAGTCCTCGACAGGGACGGCCTGAAAAACTGTTTTTT.

About this clone: The same CDR3 can be traced to other DNA sequences in this sample. The chain couples TRBV30 to TRBJ2-2; no clear D gene. V was cut by 4 bases and J by 4 bases, with 10 bases left in between. Germline CDR1 reads GTSNPN; CDR2 reads SVGIG (reference sequence). This CDR3 comprises 13 residues. The CDR3 region has the DNA TGTGCCTGGAACCCGGCTACCACCGGGGAGCTGTTTTTT. It translates to CAWNPATTGELFF.

This clone is a singleton in its sample. This sequence joins TRBV11-3 and TRBJ2-7, with 9 positions matching TRBD1. Germline trimming cut 3 bases from V and 2 bases from J; bases unmatched to any gene: 5. The CDR3 loop spans 15 amino acids. Germline V gene lookup returns CDR1 SGHNT and CDR2 YENEEA. The CDR3 spells CASSFRTGAAYEQYF. CDR3 nucleotide sequence: TGTGCCAGCAGCTTTCGGACAGGGGCAGCCTACGAGCAGTACTTC. Full variable domain (remainder filled in from reference TRBV11-3 and TRBJ2-7): EAGVVQSPRYKIIEKKQPVAFWCNPISGHNTLYWYLQNLGQGPELLIRYENEEAVDDSQLPKDRFSAERLKGVDSTLKIQPAELGDSAVYLCASSFRTGAAYEQYFGPGTRLTVT.

This chain connects TRBV27 to TRBJ1-5; perhaps TRBD1 as D (6 bases). CDR1 MNHEY and CDR2 SMNVEV come from the germline V gene (reference sequence). Trimming stripped 4 bases from V and 2 bases from J, with 18 bases between. The CDR3 length is 17 residues. CDR3 in amino acids: CASSSQGHHWGNQPQHF. In nucleotides, the CDR3 is TGTGCCAGCAGTTCACAGGGACACCACTGGGGCAATCAGCCCCAGCATTTT.

This clone was seen once. The chain joins TRBV7-2 to TRBJ2-7; D gene uncertain. Trimming removed 7 bases at V and 2 bases at J, with 12 bases between. CDR3 length: 13 residues. Germline CDR1 and CDR2: SGHTA and FQGNSA. The chain's CDR3 is CASTHLSPYEQYF. In DNA, the CDR3 is TGTGCCAGCACCCATCTTAGCCCCTACGAGCAGTACTTC. Filled out from reference TRBV7-2 and TRBJ2-7, the complete variable domain reads GAGVSQSPSNKVTEKGKDVELRCDPISGHTALYWYRQSLGQGLEFLIYFQGNSAPDKSGLPSDRFSAERTGGSVSTLTIQRTQQEDSAVYLCASTHLSPYEQYFGPGTRLTVT.

The CDR3 region is CASSLAGATNTEAFF. The CDR3 DNA is TGTGCCAGCAGTTTAGCCGGGGCTACGAACACTGAAGCTTTCTTT. The J gene is TRBJ1-1, the V gene TRBV6-5; D might be TRBD1 (5 bases). V was cut by 4 bases and J by 1 base, with 13 bases left in between. Germline V lookup: CDR1 MNHEY, CDR2 SVGAGI. The CDR3 runs to 15 residues.

The chain uses TRBV27 and TRBJ1-2; D remains unclear. This CDR3 spans 13 amino acids. V dropped 3 bases and J dropped 5 bases, with 10 bases sitting between them. Germline-derived CDR1 and CDR2 are MNHEY and SMNVEV (reference sequence). The CDR3 here is CASSFLASYGYTF. The CDR3 DNA sequence: TGTGCCAGCAGTTTTCTTGCCAGTTATGGCTACACCTTC.